The 20 T cell receptor beta chains below come from one sample, sequenced in a study of tissue T cells after allogeneic stem cell transplantation. Time point in this sample: mouse harvest day 7 after allogeneic transplant. Each mouse received 10^7 T-cell-depleted marrow cells plus 10^6 splenic CD5+ T cells by tail vein. Some clones are missing from TCRdb's copy, which holds only in-frame ones; the method was immunoSEQ multiplex PCR. The table records approximately 2,000 clones, roughly three fifths of them present only once. Source material: spleen. The receptors were gathered from a female BALB/c mouse given C57BL/6 T cells with graft-versus-host disease after an allogeneic hematopoietic cell transplant.

Of note for this clone: Genes here carry mouse names. The read comes to an end 1 residue before the CDR3 does, leaving the germline J gene to fill in the end. The chain combines TRBV13-3 with TRBJ2-1; 8 nucleotides align to TRBD2. Germline CDR1 NNHDY, CDR2 SYVADS. The V and J ends lost 0 bases and 3 bases, in that order; junction bases with no gene match: 2. CDR3 length: 15 amino acids. The sequenced CDR3 bases are TGTGCCAGCAGTGATGCTGGGGGGTCCTATGCTGAGCAGTTC. Protein sequence: CASSDAGGSYAEQF. The full CDR3 reads CASSDAGGSYAEQFF.

Details on this clone: Each gene name is a mouse one. The read terminates 1 residue ahead of where the CDR3 ends, so the germline J gene completes it. This chain uses TRBV13-1 with TRBJ2-7; D gene uncertain. CDR1 NSHNY and CDR2 SYGAGN come from the germline V gene. The CDR3 runs 14 residues. V gave up 0 bases and J gave up 0 bases, with 7 bases separating them. The sequenced part of the CDR3 DNA is TGTGCCAGCAGTGATGCGCAGAGCTCCTATGAACAGTAC. It codes for CASSDAQSSYEQY. The full-length CDR3 reads as CASSDAQSSYEQYF.

Regarding this clone: Gene names are mouse gene names. The sequenced fragment ends 1 residue before the CDR3 boundary, so the rest is inferred from the germline J gene. V gene TRBV13-2 combines with J gene TRBJ2-7, with 9 nucleotides matching TRBD1. There are 14 residues in the CDR3. Trimming removed 2 bases from V and 6 bases from J; junction bases left unmatched: 6. Germline-derived CDR1 and CDR2 are NNHNN and SYGAGS (reference sequence). This chain's CDR3 is CASGESQGALEQYF. CDR3 DNA, as far as it was read: TGTGCCAGCGGTGAGTCACAGGGGGCGCTTGAACAGTAC.

As to this clone: All gene names here are mouse names. The DNA ends 1 residue before the CDR3 does, and the rest of the CDR3 is filled in from the germline J gene. The J gene is TRBJ2-3, the V gene TRBV13-3, with 7 nucleotides matching TRBD1. The germline V gene encodes CDR1 NNHDY and CDR2 SYVADS. V shed 4 bases and J 0 bases; nucleotides not matched to a gene: 5. CDR3 length equals 15 residues. CDR3 DNA, as far as it was read: TGTGCCAGCAGTTGGGACAGACCTAGTGCAGAAACGCTGTAT. It encodes CASSWDRPSAETLY. The whole CDR3 sequence reads CASSWDRPSAETLYF.

This clone was found a few times. The gene names here belong to mouse. The DNA ends 1 residue before the CDR3 does, and the rest of the CDR3 is filled in from the germline J gene. The chain recombines TRBV13-3 with TRBJ2-4; the D gene is possibly TRBD2 (6 bases). The germline V gene encodes CDR1 NNHDY and CDR2 SYVADS. V was shortened by 2 bases and J by 1 base, with 8 bases between the two germline ends. There are 14 residues in the CDR3. CDR3 loop: CASSEAGGQNTLYF. CDR3 bases read: TGTGCCAGCAGTGAGGCTGGGGGTCAAAACACCTTGTAC.

About this clone: Gene names follow the mouse nomenclature. The missing CDR3 end, 1 residue past where the read stops, is filled in from the germline J gene. This chain connects TRBV19 to TRBJ1-1; D possibly corresponds to TRBD1 (6 bases). The V end lost 4 bases, the J end lost 0 bases, and 13 bases lay between the germline ends. The CDR3 sequence is 15 residues long. Germline CDR1 is FNHDT and CDR2 is SITEND (reference sequence). Here the CDR3 reads CASSLRDTSNTEVFF. Partial CDR3 DNA: TGTGCCAGCAGTCTTCGGGACACCTCAAACACAGAAGTCTTC.

Details on this clone: Gene and germline names: mouse. The read stops 1 residue short of the end of the CDR3; the missing end is completed from the germline J gene. The chain couples TRBV2 to TRBJ1-3; D might be TRBD1 (6 bases). The CDR3 has 16 residues. Germline lookup yields CDR1 LGHNA and CDR2 YSYQKL. V lost 4 bases and J 1 base, leaving 14 bases between the germline ends. CDR3 sequence: CASSLDRTASGNTLYF. CDR3 DNA (partial): TGTGCCAGCAGCCTGGACCGGACAGCCTCTGGAAATACGCTCTAT.

The sample holds a few counts of this clone. Gene names and germline match the mouse. The CDR3 end is not reached by the read, which stops 1 residue before it; the germline J gene fills it in. This chain uses TRBV12-1 with TRBJ1-1; D remains unclear. The germline V gene has CDR1 SGHSN and CDR2 HYEKVE. This CDR3 is built from 12 residues. The germline V and J ends were trimmed by 6 bases and 0 bases, with 7 bases remaining between them. CDR3 loop: CASPTENTEVFF. The covered CDR3 bases are TGTGCCAGCCCCACGGAGAACACAGAAGTCTTC.

For this clone: Mouse gene names apply. The read falls 1 residue short of the CDR3 end, and the missing part is taken from the germline J gene. This chain joins TRBV15 and TRBJ2-5; either TRBD1 or TRBD2 may supply D (5 bases each). The CDR3 runs 13 residues. CDR1 SGHND and CDR2 FRSKSL come from the germline V gene. Trimming removed 6 bases at V and 6 bases at J, with 13 bases between. Here the CDR3 reads CASSRDVRDTQYF. The DNA read from the CDR3 is TGTGCCAGCAGCCGGGACGTCCGGGACACCCAGTAC.

Remarks on this clone: Gene names are mouse gene names. The read ends 1 residue early relative to the CDR3; the germline J gene fills the gap. V gene TRBV16 combines with J gene TRBJ2-5; 9 bases agree with TRBD2. With 2 bases clipped from V and 5 bases from J, the junction kept 2 bases outside the gene matches. Germline V gene sequence: CDR1 SGHSA, CDR2 FRNQAP. The CDR3 contains 14 residues. The CDR3 sequence: CASSLSGGVDTQYF. CDR3 DNA (partial): TGTGCAAGCAGCTTATCTGGGGGGGTAGACACCCAGTAC.

For this clone: Any gene name here is a mouse gene name. The read falls 1 residue short of the CDR3 end, and the missing part is taken from the germline J gene. V gene TRBV1 combines with J gene TRBJ2-4, with D unclear. V lost 0 bases to trimming and J lost 0 bases, with 7 bases between them. This CDR3 is built from 15 residues. CDR1 NSQYPW and CDR2 LRSPGD come from the germline V gene (reference sequence). Incomplete CDR3 DNA: TGCACCTGCAGTGCAGATTACGGGAGTCAAAACACCTTGTAC. Translated: CTCSADYGSQNTLY. The full CDR3 sequence reads CTCSADYGSQNTLYF.

In its sample, this clone was seen a few times. All gene names here are mouse names. The read terminates 1 residue ahead of where the CDR3 ends, so the germline J gene completes it. The chain joins TRBV26 to TRBJ1-3, with 7 bases aligning to TRBD1. V lost 4 bases, J lost 0 bases, and 9 bases stayed unmatched. CDR1 is KGHPV and CDR2 is FQNQEV in the germline V gene (reference sequence). The CDR3 is 17 residues long. The CDR3 bases that were read are TGTGCCAGCAGTCCATACAGGGGACGGAATTCTGGAAATACGCTCTAT. Translating it yields CASSPYRGRNSGNTLY. The complete CDR3 sequence is CASSPYRGRNSGNTLYF. Combining the CDR3 with reference TRBV26 and TRBJ1-3 gives the whole variable domain NSKVIQTPRYLVKGQGQKAKMRCIPEKGHPVVFWYQQNKNNEFKFLINFQNQEVLQQIDMTEKRFSAECPSNSPCSLEIQSSEAGDSALYLCASSPYRGRNSGNTLYFGEGSRLIVV.

This clone was counted between two and nine times. The gene names here belong to mouse. The read finishes 1 residue shy of the CDR3 end, and the germline J gene is used to complete it. The V and J genes are TRBV3 and TRBJ2-7, with a possible D match to TRBD1 (5 bases). Germline lookup yields CDR1 SNHLY and CDR2 FYNGKV (reference sequence). The CDR3 is made up of 12 amino acids. V was shortened by 4 bases and J by 1 base, with 5 bases between the two germline ends. Incomplete CDR3 DNA: TGTGCCAGCAGCTCAGGGTCCTATGAACAGTAC. This gives the protein CASSSGSYEQY. The whole CDR3 sequence is CASSSGSYEQYF.

As for this clone: All gene names here are mouse names. The DNA ends 1 residue before the CDR3 does, and the rest of the CDR3 is filled in from the germline J gene. This chain links TRBV19 with TRBJ1-4; D gene ambiguous. CDR3 length: 13 residues. Germline values: CDR1 FNHDT, CDR2 SITEND (reference sequence). The V gene lost 4 bases and the J gene lost 0 bases, with 4 bases spanning the gap. The CDR3 bases that were read are TGTGCCAGCAGTTCTATTTCCAACGAAAGATTATTT. Protein product: CASSSISNERLF. The full CDR3 protein reads CASSSISNERLFF.

This clone was observed a few times. Gene labels here are mouse ones. The CDR3 spells CASRGHTDERLFF. Partial CDR3 DNA: TGTGCCAGCAGGGGACATACGGACGAAAGATTATTT. The chain joins TRBV14 to TRBJ1-4; weak D call: TRBD1 (6 bases). Read data end 1 residue before the CDR3 end; the end is taken from the germline J gene. The CDR3 extends over 13 amino acids. V was pared by 5 bases and J by 6 bases, with 11 bases between. The germline V gene has CDR1 SGHDT and CDR2 FRDEAV.

This clone has just one count. Germline and genes here are mouse. The read is 1 residue too short to cover the CDR3 end, so that end is filled in from the germline J gene. The rearrangement uses TRBV29 and TRBJ2-5; D possibly corresponds to TRBD1 (6 bases). V was clipped by 5 bases and J by 6 bases, with 12 bases between them. Germline V gives CDR1 MSHET, CDR2 SYDVDS. The CDR3 has 13 amino acids. CDR3 DNA (partial): TGTGCTAGCAGTCTCAGGGGAGGGGACACCCAGTAC. Amino acid sequence: CASSLRGGDTQY. The full CDR3 protein reads CASSLRGGDTQYF.

Regarding this clone: Mouse germline and gene names are used. The observed sequence ends 1 residue before the CDR3 terminus, with the missing tail filled in from the germline J gene. The J gene is TRBJ2-4, the V gene TRBV31, with TRBD2 matching over 9 bases. The CDR3 runs 17 residues. The J segment lost 0 bases and the V segment lost 0 bases, leaving 7 bases of the junction unmatched. Germline CDR1 reads GKSSPN; CDR2 reads SITVG. The CDR3 DNA, read in part, is TGTGCCTGGAGTCTAGGACTGGGGCCAAGTAGTCAAAACACCTTGTAC. This gives the protein CAWSLGLGPSSQNTLY. The CDR3 in full is CAWSLGLGPSSQNTLYF.

Points on this clone: These gene names are mouse names. The read finishes 1 residue shy of the CDR3 end, and the germline J gene is used to complete it. V and J are TRBV13-2 and TRBJ1-4; the D gene is possibly TRBD1 (6 bases). CDR3 length: 14 amino acids. Trimming pared 5 bases from V and 5 bases from J, leaving 13 bases between. The germline CDR1 and CDR2 sequences are NNHNN and SYGAGS (reference sequence). CDR3 DNA, as far as it was read: TGTGCCAGCGGGCCGGGACAAAAAAACGAAAGATTATTT. Residues: CASGPGQKNERLF. The complete CDR3 protein is CASGPGQKNERLFF.

As for this clone: The listed genes are named as in mouse. The CDR3 protein is CASRAGQGADTGQLYF. CDR3 DNA, as far as it was read: TGTGCTAGCAGGGCGGGACAGGGGGCTGACACCGGGCAGCTCTAC. The chain carries TRBV17 and TRBJ2-2; TRBD1 aligns across 12 bases. The DNA ends 1 residue before the CDR3 does, and the rest of the CDR3 is filled in from the germline J gene. This CDR3 contains 16 residues. Germline loops: CDR1 MNHDT, CDR2 YYDKIL. The ends lost 6 bases at V and 3 bases at J; junction bases unmatched: 5.

This clone appeared a few times. These gene names are mouse names. The sequenced fragment ends 1 residue before the CDR3 boundary, so the rest is inferred from the germline J gene. The V and J genes are TRBV4 and TRBJ2-1; TRBD1 matches 7 bases. Germline CDR1 LGHDT, CDR2 YNNKQL (reference sequence). V lost 4 bases, J lost 4 bases, and 1 base stayed unmatched. The CDR3 has 13 amino acids. The DNA read from the CDR3 is TGTGCCAGCAGCTGGGACAGTTATGCTGAGCAGTTC. Protein: CASSWDSYAEQF. The CDR3, in full, reads CASSWDSYAEQFF.